This T cell receptor (beta chain) was observed in a study of cytomegalovirus exposure and HLA in healthy donors. For the study at large: Of around 400 genotyped donors, 81% grouped in the Caucasian-associated ancestry cluster. Overall study findings and caveats: Many donors shared some public TCRs, even though most TCR sequences were rare.

With regard to this clone: What it recognizes is unknown.

There are 19 residues in the CDR3. The ends lost 5 bases at V and 8 bases at J; junction bases unmatched: 23. Germline-derived CDR1 and CDR2 are MDHEN and SYDVKM. The PCR ran on 60 Vbeta and 13 Jbeta primers. Data came from immunoSEQ multiplex PCR; TCRdb stores just in-frame clones and leaves some out. The sample lists about 190,000 clones, about 84% occurring once. J is TRBJ2-3 and V is TRBV28, with 9 bases lining up with TRBD1. The sequenced sample was PBMCs. The origin of this receptor is a woman under 40 in good health and CMV-seropositive. The CDR3 DNA reads TGTGCCAGCAGTCCAACCGGGACAGGGCCCAGCGGAAAAGATCGTACGCAGTATTTT. Amino acids: CASSPTGTGPSGKDRTQYF.